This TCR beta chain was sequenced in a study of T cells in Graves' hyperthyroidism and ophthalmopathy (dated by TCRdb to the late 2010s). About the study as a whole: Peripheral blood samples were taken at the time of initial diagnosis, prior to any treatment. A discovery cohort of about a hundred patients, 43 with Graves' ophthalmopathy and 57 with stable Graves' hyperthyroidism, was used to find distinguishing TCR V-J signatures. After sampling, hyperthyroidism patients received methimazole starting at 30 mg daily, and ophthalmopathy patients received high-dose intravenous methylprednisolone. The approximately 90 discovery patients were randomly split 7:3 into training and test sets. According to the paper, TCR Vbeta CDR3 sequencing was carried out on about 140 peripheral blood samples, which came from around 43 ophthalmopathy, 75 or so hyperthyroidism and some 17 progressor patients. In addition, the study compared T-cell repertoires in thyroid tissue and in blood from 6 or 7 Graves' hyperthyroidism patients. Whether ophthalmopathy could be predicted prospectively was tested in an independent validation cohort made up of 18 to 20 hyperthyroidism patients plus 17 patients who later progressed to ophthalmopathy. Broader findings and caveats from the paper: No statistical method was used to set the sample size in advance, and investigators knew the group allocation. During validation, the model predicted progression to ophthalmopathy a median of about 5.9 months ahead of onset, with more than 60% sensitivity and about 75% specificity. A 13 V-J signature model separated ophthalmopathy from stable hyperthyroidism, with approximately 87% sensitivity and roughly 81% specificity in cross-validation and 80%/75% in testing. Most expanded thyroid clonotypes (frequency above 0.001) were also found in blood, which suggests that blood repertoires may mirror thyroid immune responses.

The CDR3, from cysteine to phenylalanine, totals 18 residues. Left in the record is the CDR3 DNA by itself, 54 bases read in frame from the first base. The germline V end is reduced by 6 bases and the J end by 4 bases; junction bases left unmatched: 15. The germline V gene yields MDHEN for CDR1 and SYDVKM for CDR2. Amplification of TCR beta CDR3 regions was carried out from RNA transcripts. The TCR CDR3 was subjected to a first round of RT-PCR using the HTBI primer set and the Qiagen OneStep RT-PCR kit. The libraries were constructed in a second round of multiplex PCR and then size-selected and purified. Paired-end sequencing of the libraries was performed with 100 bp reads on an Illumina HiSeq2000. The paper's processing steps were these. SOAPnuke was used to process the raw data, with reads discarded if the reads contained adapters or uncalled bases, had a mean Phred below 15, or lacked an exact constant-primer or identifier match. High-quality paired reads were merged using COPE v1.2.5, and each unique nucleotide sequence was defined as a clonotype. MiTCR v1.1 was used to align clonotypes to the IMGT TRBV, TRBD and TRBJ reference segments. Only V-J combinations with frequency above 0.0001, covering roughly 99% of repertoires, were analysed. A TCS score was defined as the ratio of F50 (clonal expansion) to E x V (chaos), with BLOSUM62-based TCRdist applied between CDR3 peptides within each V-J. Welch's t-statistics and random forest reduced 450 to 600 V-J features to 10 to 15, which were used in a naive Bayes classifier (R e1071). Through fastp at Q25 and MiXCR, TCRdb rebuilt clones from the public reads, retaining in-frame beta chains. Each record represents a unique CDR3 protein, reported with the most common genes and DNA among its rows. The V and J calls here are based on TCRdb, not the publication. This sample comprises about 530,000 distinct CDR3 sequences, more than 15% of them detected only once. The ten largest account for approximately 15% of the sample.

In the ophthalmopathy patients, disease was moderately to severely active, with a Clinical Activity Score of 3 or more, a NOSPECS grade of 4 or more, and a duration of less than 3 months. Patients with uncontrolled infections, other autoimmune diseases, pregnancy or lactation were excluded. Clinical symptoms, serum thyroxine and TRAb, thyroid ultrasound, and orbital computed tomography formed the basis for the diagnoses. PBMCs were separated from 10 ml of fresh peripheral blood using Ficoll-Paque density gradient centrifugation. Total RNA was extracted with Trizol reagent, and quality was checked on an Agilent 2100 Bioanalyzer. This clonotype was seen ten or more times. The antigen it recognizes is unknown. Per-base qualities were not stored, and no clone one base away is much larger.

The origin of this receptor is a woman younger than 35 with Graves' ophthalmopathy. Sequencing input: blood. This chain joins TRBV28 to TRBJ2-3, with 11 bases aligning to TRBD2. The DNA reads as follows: TGTGCCAGCAGCTCGGGACTAGCGGTGCCATTGAGGTCAGATACGCAGTATTTT. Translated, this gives CASSSGLAVPLRSDTQYF. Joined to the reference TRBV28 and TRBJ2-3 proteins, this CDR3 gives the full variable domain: DVKVTQSSRYLVKRTGEKVFLECVQDMDHENMFWYRQDPGLGLRLIYFSYDVKMKEKGDIPEGYSVSREKKERFSLILESASTNQTSMYLCASSSGLAVPLRSDTQYFGPGTRLTVL.